Following are 21 T cell receptor beta chains from one sample sequenced in a study of control samples from healthy donors and cancer patients (TCRdb year 2020). Library preparation used the immunoSEQ multiplex PCR assay. TCRdb obtained this table from immuneACCESS and retained in-frame rearrangements with V and J assigned. These tables miss some clones; where compared with another copy, unresolved V genes account for less than half of the shortfall, and the remainder is unexplained. For this sample the table gives 140,000 to 150,000 clones, of which 91% were detected only once. The top ten clonotypes cover 3% to 4% of the sample. Material for sequencing was blood. These receptors all come from a young man in good health.

The chain combines TRBV30 with TRBJ1-1; D not resolved. Germline V gene lookup returns CDR1 GTSNPN and CDR2 SVGIG (reference sequence). Deletions cut 1 base from V and 0 bases from J, with 9 bases between. The CDR3 spans 14 residues. The CDR3 protein is CAWSAKLMNTEAFF. CDR3 coding DNA: TGTGCCTGGAGTGCCAAACTAATGAACACTGAAGCTTTCTTT.

This chain's CDR3 is CASSYIHEQYF. The CDR3 DNA reads TGTGCCAGCAGTTACATCCACGAGCAGTACTTC. The chain employs TRBV28 and TRBJ2-7; D gene uncertain. CDR1 is MDHEN, CDR2 SYDVKM, per germline. The CDR3 is 11 residues long. Trimming took 4 bases from V and 5 from J, leaving 6 bases between them.

The chain has TRBV7-9 and TRBJ2-2; possibly TRBD2 for D (5 bases). Trimming pared 2 bases from V and 5 bases from J, leaving 9 bases between. The germline gives CDR1 SEHNR, CDR2 FQNEAQ (reference sequence). This CDR3 is built from 14 residues. The CDR3 protein is CASSLFGGTGELFF. Here the CDR3 DNA reads TGTGCCAGCAGCTTATTCGGCGGGACCGGGGAGCTGTTTTTT. The full variable domain, with the rest looked up from reference TRBV7-9 and TRBJ2-2, is DTGVSQNPRHKITKRGQNVTFRCDPISEHNRLYWYRQTLGQGPEFLTYFQNEAQLEKSRLLSDRFSAERPKGSFSTLEIQRTEQGDSAMYLCASSLFGGTGELFFGEGSRLTVL.

The chain recombines TRBV19 with TRBJ1-6; unclear D gene. The CDR3 is 14 residues long. Germline V gene sequence: CDR1 LNHDA, CDR2 SQIVND (reference sequence). The germline V and J ends were trimmed by 0 bases and 8 bases, with 8 bases remaining between them. The CDR3 sequence: CASSIDGRDSPLHF. In DNA form, the CDR3 reads TGTGCCAGTAGTATAGATGGGAGGGATTCACCCCTCCACTTT.

V is TRBV25-1 and J is TRBJ1-2; D unresolved. This CDR3 contains 12 residues. The V end was cut by 4 bases, the J end by 7 bases, with 10 bases between. CDR1 and CDR2 from the germline V gene are MGHDK and SYGVNS. CDR3 sequence: CASSGNGFGYTF. Here the CDR3 DNA reads TGTGCCAGCAGTGGGAACGGGTTTGGCTACACCTTC.

This clone appeared a single time. The chain uses TRBV27 and TRBJ2-7, with 10 positions matching TRBD2. From germline, CDR1 is MNHEY and CDR2 SMNVEV (reference sequence). The CDR3 totals 14 residues. Trimming removed 4 bases from V and 2 bases from J; junction bases left unmatched: 2. Written as DNA, the CDR3 is TGTGCCAGCAGTTCTACTAGCGGGGCCTACGAGCAGTACTTC. It translates to CASSSTSGAYEQYF.

The chain joins TRBV27 to TRBJ1-1; TRBD1 is a possible D gene (5 bases). This CDR3 comprises 14 residues. V was trimmed by 3 bases and J by 2 bases, leaving 10 bases between them. The germline V gene encodes CDR1 MNHEY and CDR2 SMNVEV (reference sequence). The CDR3 DNA is TGTGCCAGCAGTTTCCAAGGGGCAAACACTGAAGCTTTCTTT. Amino acid sequence: CASSFQGANTEAFF.

The V and J genes are TRBV9 and TRBJ2-2; a weak D match, TRBD1 (6 bases). The V gene's germline CDR1 is SGDLS and CDR2 YYNGEE. This CDR3 has 15 residues. Trimming left V 4 bases short and J 3 bases short, with 13 bases between. DNA for the CDR3: TGTGCCAGCAGCCTACGAACAGGGTACACCGGGGAGCTGTTTTTT. Its protein is CASSLRTGYTGELFF.

CDR3 nucleotides: TGTGCCAGCAGCTCCACCCTAGGAGACAGGGGAAATAGGTCCTACAATGAGCAGTTCTTC. It yields the protein CASSSTLGDRGNRSYNEQFF. V is TRBV7-8 and J is TRBJ2-1; 8 bases align to TRBD1. V lost 4 bases to trimming and J lost 1 base; unmatched junction nucleotides: 18. The CDR3 contains 20 residues. Looked up from germline, CDR1 is SGHVS and CDR2 is FQNEAQ. Using reference TRBV7-8 and TRBJ2-1 for the parts outside the CDR3, the full variable domain is GAGVSQSPRYKVAKRGQDVALRCDPISGHVSLFWYQQALGQGPEFLTYFQNEAQLDKSGLPSDRFFAERPEGSVSTLKIQRTQQEDSAVYLCASSSTLGDRGNRSYNEQFFGPGTRLTVL.

J is TRBJ1-2 and V is TRBV12-3 or TRBV12-4, with 8 bases matching TRBD1. This CDR3 is 13 amino acids long. Trimming took 4 bases from V and 4 from J; bases not matched to a gene: 2. The CDR3 nucleotides are TGTGCCAGCAGTTCAACAGGGGGCTATGGCTACACCTTC. It encodes CASSSTGGYGYTF.

The J gene is TRBJ1-2, the V gene TRBV24-1; 9 bases are a match to TRBD1. The CDR3 is 13 residues long. Germline-derived CDR1 and CDR2 are KGHDR and SFDVKD. V lost 2 bases to trimming and J lost 12 bases; unmatched junction nucleotides: 6. The CDR3 DNA follows: TGTGCCACCAGTGATTGGGGGGACAGGGTGAACACCTTC. It encodes CATSDWGDRVNTF.

The chain uses TRBV7-3 and TRBJ1-5; tentatively, D is TRBD1 (5 bases). Germline values: CDR1 SGHTA, CDR2 FQGTGA. The CDR3 loop spans 16 amino acids. V was clipped by 4 bases and J by 7 bases, with 20 bases between them. This CDR3 reads CASSSPKGVPGQPQHF. The CDR3 DNA reads TGTGCCAGCAGCTCCCCTAAAGGGGTTCCGGGGCAGCCCCAGCATTTT.

This clone turned up a few times. The J gene is TRBJ2-7, the V gene TRBV6-2 or TRBV6-3; possibly TRBD1 or TRBD2 for D (6 bases each). Between the trimmed V and J ends, which lost 5 bases and 6 bases, there was a span of 14 bases. This CDR3 has 13 amino acids. Germline V CDR1 and CDR2: MNHEY, SVGEGT. CDR3 region: CASSNPGGGEQYF. CDR3 bases: TGTGCCAGCAGTAACCCCGGGGGCGGCGAGCAGTACTTC.

J is TRBJ2-1 and V is TRBV5-4; 9 bases fit TRBD2. From germline, CDR1 is SGHNT and CDR2 YYREEE (reference sequence). The CDR3 sequence is 17 residues long. V shed 1 base and J 0 bases; nucleotides not matched to a gene: 5. The CDR3, as DNA: TGTGCCAGCAGCTTGACAGCGGGGGGCCTCTCCTACAATGAGCAGTTCTTC. This codes for CASSLTAGGLSYNEQFF.

The chain combines TRBV19 with TRBJ2-2; D is ambiguous. The CDR3 loop spans 13 amino acids. Germline loops: CDR1 LNHDA, CDR2 SQIVND (reference sequence). Trimming shortened V by 5 bases and J by 2 bases, and 6 bases separated the two germline ends. CDR3 amino acids: CASSEFNTGELFF. DNA of the CDR3: TGTGCCAGTAGTGAATTTAACACCGGGGAGCTGTTTTTT. The full variable domain, with the rest looked up from reference TRBV19 and TRBJ2-2, is DGGITQSPKYLFRKEGQNVTLSCEQNLNHDAMYWYRQDPGQGLRLIYYSQIVNDFQKGDIAEGYSVSREKKESFPLTVTSAQKNPTAFYLCASSEFNTGELFFGEGSRLTVL.

The chain uses TRBV7-3 and TRBJ2-7; 7 bases align to TRBD2. The J segment lost 2 bases and the V segment lost 0 bases, leaving 4 bases of the junction unmatched. The CDR3 is 15 amino acids. The germline CDR1 and CDR2 sequences are SGHTA and FQGTGA. The chain's CDR3 is CASSLTASGPYEQYF. The CDR3, as DNA: TGTGCCAGCAGCTTAACCGCTAGCGGCCCCTACGAGCAGTACTTC.

This clone has a single count. Additional DNA sequences in this sample encode the identical CDR3. The chain recombines TRBV5-1 with TRBJ1-4; 7 bases map to TRBD1. Germline V gene data show CDR1 as SGHRS and CDR2 as YFSETQ. There are 14 residues in the CDR3. The trim removed 1 base at V and 8 bases at J, leaving 5 bases unmatched. The CDR3 region is CASSLSRGGEKLFF. In nucleotides, the CDR3 is TGCGCCAGCAGCTTGAGCAGGGGGGGGGAAAAACTGTTTTTT.

The gene calls are TRBV27 and TRBJ1-1; D unclear. Germline CDR1 MNHEY, CDR2 SMNVEV (reference sequence). V shed 6 bases and J shed 3 bases, with 14 bases lying between them. CDR3 length equals 14 residues. Written as DNA, the CDR3 is TGTGCCAGCAGCCTCTTCCATTCCGACACTGAAGCTTTCTTT. Amino acid sequence: CASSLFHSDTEAFF.

The chain carries TRBV5-6 and TRBJ2-7; 8 bases match TRBD1. The CDR3 has 15 amino acids. The V gene's germline CDR1 is SGHDT and CDR2 YYEEEE. Trimming cost V 0 bases and J 3 bases; bases outside gene matches: 5. The CDR3 DNA reads TGTGCCAGCAGCTTGGAGACAGGGGCTCACTACGAGCAGTACTTC. Its protein product is CASSLETGAHYEQYF.

The chain uses TRBV10-2 and TRBJ2-6; D may be TRBD2 (6 bases). Deletions cut 6 bases from V and 3 bases from J, with 12 bases between. This CDR3 contains 15 residues. Germline V gene sequence: CDR1 WSHSY, CDR2 SAAADI. The CDR3 sequence is CASSSAGFGANVLTF. The CDR3, as DNA: TGCGCCAGCAGCTCGGCGGGGTTTGGGGCCAACGTCCTGACTTTC.

This clone is a singleton in its sample. CDR3 in amino acids: CASSEPRHPNEKLFF. Written as DNA, the CDR3 is TGTGCCAGCAGTGAACCGAGACATCCCAATGAAAAACTGTTTTTT. V usage is TRBV6-1 and J usage is TRBJ1-4; no definite D call. The germline CDR1 and CDR2 sequences are MNHNS and SASEGT. This CDR3 spans 15 amino acids. Trimming cost V 2 bases and J 5 bases, with 12 bases left between them.